A single sample is the source of the 30 T cell receptor beta chains below, sequenced in a study of tumor-infiltrating lymphocytes in primary liver carcinoma (dated by TCRdb to between 2016 and 2019). The reads were generated on an Illumina HiSeq 2500. TCRbeta-specific cDNA was reverse-transcribed from about 0.45 ug total RNA using a constant-region primer and ProtoScript II reverse transcriptase. Three nested multiplex PCR rounds, following a slightly modified ARM-PCR procedure, were used to build the TCRbeta libraries. Multiplex TRBV1-TRBV30 forward primers and a Cbeta reverse primer were used in the first two PCR rounds, each of which was run for about 10 cycles. Starting from the raw public reads, TCRdb applied fastp trimming at Q25, assembled clones with MiXCR and retained in-frame beta chains. CDR3 protein duplicates are merged, each entry listing the most common genes and DNA. The sample table lists about 35,000 distinct CDR3 sequences, roughly 74% of them with a count of one. The top ten constitute roughly 15% of the sample.

Total RNA and DNA were co-extracted without cell sorting from roughly 20-30 mg of bulk tissue using the AllPrep DNA/RNA mini kit. Material: liver tumor tissue from sampling region 4. The cell subset or site label, read with the paper, signifies: tumor region T4, right-lateral pole. These receptors originate from a man in his forties with primary liver carcinoma and hepatitis B virus infection.

Concerning this clonotype itself: The germline gene is not matched at one end of the junction; a read error may be the cause. The chain joins TRBV5-4 to TRBJ2-1, with 8 bases fitting TRBD2. Germline CDR1 reads SGHNT; CDR2 reads YYREEE (reference sequence). The CDR3 has 15 residues. CDR3 in DNA: TGTGCCAGCAGTCTCGTCGGGGGGGGCTACGATGAGCAGTTCTTC. This gives the protein CASSLVGGGYDEQFF.

Comment on this clonotype: Its ends do not fully match the called genes, so a read error is possible. This chain joins TRBV30 and TRBJ2-7; a possible D gene is TRBD2 (6 bases). Germline V gives CDR1 GTSNPN, CDR2 SVGIG (reference sequence). The CDR3 covers 15 residues. The CDR3 here is CAWRPFRREAGEQYF. In DNA form, the CDR3 reads TGTGCCTGGAGGCCTTTCCGGAGGGAGGCAGGCGAGCAATACTTC.

Ten or more counts support this clonotype. The gene calls are TRBV2 and TRBJ2-3; TRBD2 agrees at 12 bases. In germline, CDR1 is SNHLY, CDR2 FYNNEI. J lost 7 bases, V lost 5 bases, and 13 bases had no gene match. This CDR3 is built from 17 residues. In DNA form, the CDR3 reads TGTGCCAGCAGTCGGACTAGCGGGGCCCAACTGGGAAATACGCAGTATTTT. Protein: CASSRTSGAQLGNTQYF.

Notes on this clonotype: At one end the junction does not follow the germline gene, possibly because of a read error. The V gene is TRBV28, the J gene TRBJ2-6; tentatively, D is TRBD2 (6 bases). Germline CDR1 is MDHEN and CDR2 is SYDVKM. CDR3 length: 14 amino acids. For the CDR3, the DNA is TGTGCAGTCGGGGGACTTACTGGGGCCTACGTCCTGACTTTC. It yields the protein CAVGGLTGAYVLTF.

Note on this clonotype: One end of the junction does not line up with germline, which may come from a read error. This rearrangement joins TRBV6-5 to TRBJ2-6; 10 bases match TRBD2. There are 19 residues in the CDR3. CDR1 is MNHEY and CDR2 is SVGAGI in the germline V gene. Here the CDR3 DNA reads TGTGCCAGCAGTTCGTCCGGGACTAGCGAGCATTCTGGGGCCAACGTCCTGGCTTTC. Encoded protein: CASSSSGTSEHSGANVLAF.

This clonotype was recorded at least ten times. The gene calls are TRBV11-2 and TRBJ2-1; weak D call: TRBD2 (5 bases). CDR3 length: 12 residues. The ends were cut back, 2 bases at V and 7 bases at J, with 6 bases in the middle. Germline assignment: CDR1 SGHAT and CDR2 FQNNGV. The CDR3, as DNA: TGTGCCAGCAGCTTAATAGCGAATGAGCAGTTCTTC. This codes for CASSLIANEQFF.

This chain joins TRBV7-8 and TRBJ1-3; D gene ambiguous. The V and J ends lost 6 bases and 1 base respectively, with 16 bases between them. Germline values: CDR1 SGHVS, CDR2 FQNEAQ. This CDR3 contains 16 residues. CDR3 residues: CASSHPYLLSGNTIYF. The CDR3 nucleotides read TGTGCCAGCAGTCACCCATATCTCCTGTCTGGAAACACCATATATTTT.

This clonotype turned up a few times. The chain carries TRBV29-1 and TRBJ2-5; 13 nucleotides align to TRBD2. The germline V gene has CDR1 SQVTM and CDR2 ANQGSEA. The junction had 7 bases not matched to a gene; V was cut back by 5 bases and J by 4 bases. CDR3 length: 15 residues. The CDR3 is CSVWTSGSWAETQYF. DNA of the CDR3: TGCAGCGTTTGGACTAGCGGGAGCTGGGCAGAGACCCAGTACTTC. The whole variable domain, remainder taken from reference TRBV29-1 and TRBJ2-5, is SAVISQKPSRDICQRGTSLTIQCQVDSQVTMMFWYRQQPGQSLTLIATANQGSEATYESGFVIDKFPISRPNLTFSTLTVSNMSPEDSSIYLCSVWTSGSWAETQYFGPGTRLLVL.

In this sample, this clonotype turned up many times. This sequence joins TRBV7-9 and TRBJ2-3; 8 bases line up with TRBD2. The junction had 7 bases not matched to a gene; V was cut back by 5 bases and J by 6 bases. The CDR3 sequence is 14 residues long. The germline gives CDR1 SEHNR, CDR2 FQNEAQ (reference sequence). The CDR3 loop reads CASSPSGRGDTQYF. CDR3 coding DNA: TGTGCCAGCAGCCCCAGCGGGAGAGGGGATACGCAGTATTTT.

Comment on this clonotype: One junction end disagrees with the germline gene, perhaps due to a read error. CDR3 amino acids: CAGSSSGISGYSGANVLTF. CDR3 DNA sequence: TGTGCCGGCAGTTCGTCCGGGATTAGCGGATATTCTGGGGCCAACGTCCTGACTTTC. The rearrangement links TRBV6-5 to TRBJ2-6; a possible D gene is TRBD2 (6 bases). The V gene's germline CDR1 is MNHEY and CDR2 SVGAGI. This CDR3 has 19 amino acids.

A remark on this clonotype: At one boundary the junction diverges from the germline segment, which might be a read error. CDR3: CASSLCEGNSGGAYNGQFF. The CDR3 DNA reads TGCGCCAGCAGCTTGTGTGAAGGGAATAGCGGAGGGGCCTACAATGGGCAGTTCTTC. This chain links TRBV5-1 with TRBJ2-1; TRBD2 is a possible D gene (6 bases). The germline gives CDR1 SGHRS, CDR2 YFSETQ. The CDR3 extends over 19 amino acids.

To note about this clonotype: Since the CDR3 does not end with the conserved phenylalanine or tryptophan, this likely comes from a read error. V is TRBV5-1 and J is TRBJ2-7; possibly TRBD2 for D (5 bases). Germline V gene sequence: CDR1 SGHRS, CDR2 YFSETQ. The length of the CDR3 is 15 residues. The CDR3 nucleotides are TGCGCCATCAGCTTACAACCGGGATCCTTCTACGAGCAGTACCTC. Translation gives CAISLQPGSFYEQYL.

With respect to this clonotype: The junction and the germline gene differ at one end; a read error may be behind it. CDR3 sequence reads: CVSSLATSGTDTRYF. The CDR3 DNA sequence: TGTGTCAGCAGCTTGGCCACTAGTGGCACAGATACGCGGTATTTT. The chain recombines TRBV5-4 with TRBJ2-3, with D maybe TRBD2 (5 bases). CDR3 length: 15 residues. Per the germline V gene, CDR1 is SGHNT and CDR2 is YYREEE (reference sequence).

To note about this clonotype: The junction departs from germline at one end; a sequencing error may be responsible. This sequence joins TRBV5-1 and TRBJ1-5; possibly TRBD1 for D (5 bases). Germline V lookup: CDR1 SGHRS, CDR2 YFSETQ. This CDR3 region has 15 residues. The chain's CDR3 is CTSSLGGTSNQPQHF. The CDR3 DNA reads as TGCACCAGCAGCTTGGGGGGGACTAGCAATCAGCCCCAGCATTTC.

As concerns this clonotype: Mismatch with germline at one junction end may stem from a read error. V and J are TRBV28 and TRBJ2-2; 14 nucleotides line up with TRBD2. The germline gives CDR1 MDHEN, CDR2 SYDVKM. The CDR3 runs 17 residues. CDR3 loop: CAGSSGLAGGNSGELFF. CDR3 DNA sequence: TGTGCCGGCAGTTCCGGACTAGCGGGAGGTAACTCCGGGGAGCTGTTTTTT.

This clonotype was observed a handful of times. The junction and the germline gene differ at one end; a read error may be behind it. The chain is built from TRBV6-2 or TRBV6-3 and TRBJ2-7; D is possibly TRBD2 (5 bases). Germline values: CDR1 MNHEY, CDR2 SVGEGT. The CDR3 sequence is 16 residues long. CDR3 sequence: CASSYSIIDYSCEQYF. In DNA form, the CDR3 reads TGTGCCAGCAGTTACTCGATTATCGACTATTCCTGCGAGCAGTACTTC.

The chain joins TRBV6-1 to TRBJ2-2, with TRBD2 matching 9 bases. CDR1 and CDR2 from the germline V gene are MNHNS and SASEGT. V lost 6 bases, J lost 8 bases, and 13 bases stayed unmatched. CDR3 length: 16 residues. Here the CDR3 DNA reads TGTGCCAGCAGCGAGGATGCGGGAGGGTGCACAGGGGAGCTGTTTTTT. It is translated as CASSEDAGGCTGELFF.

A word on this clonotype: The germline gene is not matched at one end of the junction; a read error may be the cause. This sequence joins TRBV6-5 and TRBJ1-6; D is ambiguous. The CDR3 is 13 amino acids. Germline V CDR1 and CDR2: MNHEY, SVGAGI. CDR3 nucleotide sequence: TGTGCCAGCAGCCCTAAGCCGAATTCACCCCTCCGCTTT. The encoded protein is CASSPKPNSPLRF.

This chain links TRBV11-2 with TRBJ2-5; possible D gene TRBD2, 6 bases. Per germline, CDR1 SGHAT and CDR2 FQNNGV. There are 17 residues in the CDR3. Trimming left V 2 bases short and J 2 bases short, with 18 bases between. The CDR3 is CASSLYPGVAAQETQYF. Written as DNA, the CDR3 is TGTGCCAGCAGCTTATACCCGGGGGTAGCGGCACAAGAGACCCAGTACTTC.

Concerning this clonotype itself: Its ends do not fully match the called genes, so a read error is possible. The CDR3 protein is CASSSNRIPYEQYF. CDR3 DNA: TGTGCCAGCAGCTCTAACAGGATCCCCTACGAGCAGTACTTT. The J gene is TRBJ2-7, the V gene TRBV11-2, with D perhaps matching TRBD1 (5 bases). Germline assignment: CDR1 SGHAT and CDR2 FQNNGV. CDR3 length: 14 residues.

A single count supports this clonotype. One junction end does not reproduce the germline sequence, and a read error may be involved. The chain combines TRBV5-1 with TRBJ2-3; the D call may be TRBD1 or TRBD2 (5 bases each). CDR1 is SGHRS, CDR2 YFSETQ, per germline. The CDR3 consists of 14 residues. Here the CDR3 reads CASSFGADTDTQYF. As DNA, the CDR3 is TGCGCCAGCAGCTTCGGAGCGGACACAGATACGCAGTACTTT.

With respect to this clonotype: The junction does not match germline at one end; this may be a read error. The chain links TRBV20-1 to TRBJ2-2, with D maybe TRBD1 (7 bases). Germline CDR1 is DFQATT and CDR2 is SNEGSKA (reference sequence). The CDR3 runs to 15 residues. CDR3 bases: TGCAGTGCTAGGAGTCAGGGGGGTGATGCCGGGGAGCCGTTTTTT. The encoded protein is CSARSQGGDAGEPFF.

As to this clonotype: A much larger clone differs from this one at a single base, so this may be a read error. V gene TRBV7-2 combines with J gene TRBJ2-2; maybe TRBD2 (6 bases). V lost 2 bases, J lost 6 bases, and 19 bases lay in between. The V gene's germline CDR1 is SGHTA and CDR2 FQGNSA. CDR3 length: 17 amino acids. The CDR3 nucleotides read TGTGCCAGCAGCTTATCTGGCAGGAGGGCCCGGGCCGGGGAGCTGTTTTTT. This gives the protein CASSLSGRRARAGELFF.

The chain combines TRBV11-1 with TRBJ2-7, with a weak D call TRBD2 (6 bases). From germline, CDR1 is SGHAT and CDR2 FQDESV (reference sequence). V was cut by 2 bases and J by 13 bases, with 24 bases left in between. The CDR3 runs 15 residues. The CDR3 bases are TGTGCCAGCAGCTTAACGGTATCGGGAGAATACGAGCTATACTTC. This encodes CASSLTVSGEYELYF.

This clonotype was seen a few times. The rearrangement joins TRBV12-3 or TRBV12-4 to TRBJ1-1; a possible D gene is TRBD1 (5 bases). The CDR3 length is 12 residues. V lost 9 bases and J 7 bases, leaving 15 bases between the germline ends. DNA for the CDR3: TGTGCCAGTATGGGGCACGGCGGTGAAGCTTTCTTT. It is translated as CASMGHGGEAFF.

This clonotype was observed a handful of times. At one of its ends the junction is not consistent with the germline gene, which may arise from a read error. The genes are TRBV6-1 and TRBJ1-5; D is ambiguous. This CDR3 is 15 amino acids long. Germline V CDR1 and CDR2: MNHNS, SASEGT. The CDR3 protein is CARSASIGSNQSQHF. The CDR3 bases are TGTGCCAGGAGTGCCTCTATAGGGAGCAATCAGTCCCAGCATTTT.

With regard to this clonotype: One junction end does not reproduce the germline sequence, and a read error may be involved. This chain connects TRBV7-8 to TRBJ2-6, with 8 bases matching TRBD2. The CDR3 covers 17 residues. Germline V gives CDR1 SGHVS, CDR2 FQNEAQ. CDR3 DNA: TGCGCCAACAGCATGGACGGGAGGGGGGATGGGGCCAACGTCCTGACTTTC. Protein sequence: CANSMDGRGDGANVLTF. The variable domain in full, completed from reference TRBV7-8 and TRBJ2-6, reads GAGVSQSPRYKVAKRGQDVALRCDPISGHVSLFWYQQALGQGPEFLTYFQNEAQLDKSGLPSDRFFAERPEGSVSTLKIQRTQQEDSAVYLCANSMDGRGDGANVLTFGAGSRLTVL.

This clonotype came up many times. A read error may be the cause here, since a much bigger clone is one base away. The chain recombines TRBV29-1 with TRBJ1-1; D gene uncertain. This CDR3 comprises 13 residues. Trimming cost V 7 bases and J 0 bases, with 12 bases left between them. Per germline, CDR1 SQVTM and CDR2 ANQGSEA. CDR3 in amino acids: CSAGYELNTEAFF. For the CDR3, the DNA is TGCAGCGCCGGGTACGAGCTGAACACTGAAGCTTTCTTT.

Regarding this clonotype: One end of the junction fails to match germline, which may point to a read error. This rearrangement joins TRBV6-5 to TRBJ2-3, with D perhaps TRBD2 (6 bases). The germline V gene encodes CDR1 MNHEY and CDR2 SVGAGI. The CDR3 contains 15 residues. DNA of the CDR3: TGTACCAGCAACCCAGAACTGGCGGGAACAGATACGCAGTATTTT. Amino acid sequence: CTSNPELAGTDTQYF.

Regarding this clonotype: One end of the junction varies from germline; a read error may be responsible. The chain employs TRBV4-3 and TRBJ2-2; 9 bases are shared with TRBD1. Per the germline V gene, CDR1 is LGHNA and CDR2 is YSLEER. The CDR3 loop spans 19 amino acids. The CDR3 nucleotides are TGCGCCAGCAGCCAAGATCCCCTGGGGACAGGGCCGAGCACAGGGGAGCCGTTTTTT. It translates to CASSQDPLGTGPSTGEPFF.